This is a list of T cell receptor beta chains from one sample in a study of T cell repertoires in cytomegalovirus infection. Antigens of these TCRs are unknown. MiXCR was run by TCRdb on the reads, yielding one entry per CDR3 protein. Among 450,000 to 650,000 distinct CDR3 sequences listed, over 35% were seen once. The sequencing here drew on cultured PBMCs, taken from culture after CMV antigen stimulation. The receptors come from a human donor in good health (CMV status not recorded). Some clones in this sample may be carry-over from other donors' samples. Both conserved end residues are part of each CDR3. The D gene is left open where the match is weak. Clone size is not always given. Where it is, it says once, few, many or a class for expanded clones.

d_gene: -
j_gene: TRBJ2-5
v_gene: TRBV10-3
abundance: -
CDR3aa: CAISDSRPGRETQYF
CDR3nt: TGTGCCATCAGTGACTCCCGGCCGGGGCGAGAGACCCAGTACTTC

d_gene: -
j_gene: TRBJ2-1
v_gene: TRBV5-3
abundance: -
CDR3aa: CARSPGRCYNEQFF
CDR3nt: TGTGCCAGAAGCCCGGGACGGTGCTACAATGAGCAGTTCTTC

d_gene: -
j_gene: TRBJ2-1
v_gene: TRBV5-3
abundance: -
CDR3aa: CASTEGEGLDEQFF
CDR3nt: TGTGCCAGCACCGAGGGGGAGGGCCTCGATGAGCAGTTCTTC

d_gene: -
j_gene: TRBJ2-7
v_gene: TRBV6-2/TRBV6-3
abundance: many
CDR3aa: CASSYSWPYEQYF
CDR3nt: TGTGCCAGCAGTTACTCGTGGCCCTACGAGCAGTACTTC

d_gene: -
j_gene: TRBJ2-3
v_gene: TRBV6-1
abundance: few
CDR3aa: CASSEERAYAQYF
CDR3nt: TGTGCCAGCAGTGAAGAGAGGGCCTATGCGCAGTATTTT

d_gene: -
j_gene: TRBJ1-1
v_gene: TRBV6-6
abundance: -
CDR3aa: CASTRSGATVGNTEAFF
CDR3nt: TGTGCCAGCACCCGAAGCGGGGCGACAGTGGGTAACACTGAAGCTTTCTTT

d_gene: TRBD1
j_gene: TRBJ1-4
v_gene: TRBV10-3
abundance: -
CDR3aa: CAISETGTGGEKLFF
CDR3nt: TGTGCCATCAGTGAAACCGGGACAGGGGGAGAAAAACTGTTTTTT

d_gene: -
j_gene: TRBJ1-2
v_gene: TRBV27
abundance: -
CDR3aa: CASSLSKGGGDNYGYTF
CDR3nt: TGTGCCAGCAGTTTATCGAAAGGGGGGGGCGATAACTATGGCTACACCTTC

d_gene: -
j_gene: TRBJ2-7
v_gene: TRBV6-2/TRBV6-3
abundance: few
CDR3aa: CASSQPVAGLSEQYF
CDR3nt: TGTGCCAGCAGTCAACCGGTGGCAGGGCTTTCCGAGCAGTACTTC

d_gene: -
j_gene: TRBJ2-3
v_gene: TRBV7-2
abundance: -
CDR3aa: CASSLVLNTQYF
CDR3nt: TGTGCCAGCAGCTTAGTACTAAATACGCAGTATTTT

d_gene: -
j_gene: TRBJ2-5
v_gene: TRBV19
abundance: -
CDR3aa: CASSIGEWGITETQYF
CDR3nt: TGTGCCAGTAGTATCGGGGAGTGGGGGATCACGGAGACCCAGTACTTC

d_gene: -
j_gene: TRBJ2-5
v_gene: TRBV7-6
abundance: -
CDR3aa: CASSLAGPSSDQYF
CDR3nt: TGTGCCAGCAGCTTAGCGGGACCCTCATCCGACCAGTACTTC

d_gene: -
j_gene: TRBJ1-5
v_gene: TRBV4-2
abundance: once
CDR3aa: CASSQEPARTEDQPQHF
CDR3nt: TGTGCCAGCAGCCAAGAACCCGCCCGGACGGAGGATCAGCCCCAGCATTTT

d_gene: TRBD2
j_gene: TRBJ2-4
v_gene: TRBV12-3/TRBV12-4
abundance: -
CDR3aa: CASRGGVENIQYF
CDR3nt: TGTGCCAGCAGGGGGGGGGTCGAAAACATTCAGTACTTC

d_gene: -
j_gene: TRBJ2-2
v_gene: TRBV7-8
abundance: few
CDR3aa: CASSSRAERRTGELFF
CDR3nt: TGTGCCAGCAGCTCCAGGGCGGAGCGGAGGACCGGGGAGCTGTTTTTT

d_gene: -
j_gene: TRBJ1-2
v_gene: TRBV2
abundance: -
CDR3aa: CASSVSSPHGYTF
CDR3nt: TGTGCCAGCAGTGTGAGCAGCCCTCATGGCTACACCTTC

d_gene: TRBD1
j_gene: TRBJ1-6
v_gene: TRBV6-6
abundance: -
CDR3aa: CASSYSTGSHNSPLHF
CDR3nt: TGTGCCAGCAGTTACTCGACAGGGTCCCATAATTCACCCCTCCACTTT

d_gene: -
j_gene: TRBJ1-6
v_gene: TRBV7-9
abundance: -
CDR3aa: CASSRTELNSPLHF
CDR3nt: TGTGCCAGCAGCCGGACAGAACTTAATTCACCCCTCCACTTT

d_gene: -
j_gene: TRBJ1-1
v_gene: TRBV30
abundance: once
CDR3aa: CAWSSFFAEAFF
CDR3nt: TGTGCCTGGAGTAGTTTTTTCGCTGAAGCTTTCTTT

d_gene: -
j_gene: TRBJ2-5
v_gene: TRBV7-2
abundance: -
CDR3aa: CASSLAGAGVGETQYF
CDR3nt: TGTGCCAGCAGCTTAGCGGGGGCGGGAGTCGGTGAGACCCAGTACTTC

d_gene: -
j_gene: TRBJ2-5
v_gene: TRBV18
abundance: -
CDR3aa: CASSPLTQETQYF
CDR3nt: TGTGCCAGCTCACCACTGACCCAAGAGACCCAGTACTTC

d_gene: TRBD2
j_gene: TRBJ2-1
v_gene: TRBV6-4
abundance: -
CDR3aa: CASRVASGRSEQFF
CDR3nt: TGTGCCAGCAGAGTGGCTAGCGGGAGGAGTGAGCAGTTCTTC

d_gene: -
j_gene: TRBJ1-2
v_gene: TRBV11-2
abundance: -
CDR3aa: CASSLGGLANYGYTF
CDR3nt: TGTGCCAGCAGCTTAGGGGGCCTAGCTAACTATGGCTACACCTTC

d_gene: -
j_gene: TRBJ1-6
v_gene: TRBV4-1
abundance: few
CDR3aa: CASSQEDNSPLHF
CDR3nt: TGCGCCAGCAGCCAAGAAGATAATTCACCCCTCCACTTT

d_gene: TRBD1
j_gene: TRBJ2-3
v_gene: TRBV20-1
abundance: few
CDR3aa: CSAGRDRGTDTQYF
CDR3nt: TGCAGTGCTGGCCGGGACAGGGGCACAGATACGCAGTATTTT

d_gene: TRBD1
j_gene: TRBJ1-6
v_gene: TRBV7-2
abundance: -
CDR3aa: CASSLLGGQNSPLHF
CDR3nt: TGTGCCAGCAGCTTGCTGGGGGGACAGAATTCACCCCTCCACTTT

d_gene: -
j_gene: TRBJ2-7
v_gene: TRBV11-2
abundance: -
CDR3aa: CASSYTEAYEQYF
CDR3nt: TGTGCCAGCAGCTACACCGAGGCCTACGAGCAGTACTTC